One sample yielded the 23 T cell receptor beta chains listed below, sequenced in a study of CD8 T cells in Susac syndrome. RNA in amounts of about 0.45 to 1 ug was reverse transcribed with random hexamers. From the immunoSEQ multiplex PCR reads, TCRdb called clonotypes with MiXCR, one entry per CDR3 protein. The sample has 50,000 to 65,000 distinct CDR3 sequences, roughly nine tenths seen once. Sequenced material: CD8+ T cells from PBMCs. These receptors all stem from a human donor in good health.

This chain's CDR3 is CASNPDASSYEQYF. The CDR3, as DNA: TGTGCCAGCAACCCGGACGCCAGCTCCTACGAGCAGTACTTC. The rearrangement uses TRBV9 and TRBJ2-7, with D hard to call. Germline V lookup: CDR1 SGDLS, CDR2 YYNGEE. The germline V and J ends were trimmed by 6 bases and 0 bases, with 13 bases remaining between them. This CDR3 region has 14 residues.

The DNA of the CDR3 is TGTGCCAGCAGCCAAGAGATCCCATCCACCTACGAGCAGTACTTC. This gives the protein CASSQEIPSTYEQYF. V is TRBV4-2 and J is TRBJ2-7; D not certain. V lost 0 bases and J 2 bases, leaving 11 bases between the germline ends. CDR1 is LGHNA, CDR2 YNFKEQ, per germline. The CDR3 has 15 amino acids.

J is TRBJ2-1 and V is TRBV20-1; 8 positions agree with TRBD1. After removal of 1 base from V and 5 bases from J, the junction contained 10 bases not matched to a gene. The length of the CDR3 is 16 residues. Germline V gene lookup returns CDR1 DFQATT and CDR2 SNEGSKA (reference sequence). Here the CDR3 reads CSARVPDRVPHNEQFF. CDR3 in DNA: TGCAGTGCTAGAGTCCCGGACAGGGTTCCCCACAATGAGCAGTTCTTC.

This chain joins TRBV12-3 or TRBV12-4 and TRBJ2-5, with a weak D call TRBD1 (6 bases). The CDR3 contains 15 residues. V was clipped by 7 bases and J by 1 base, with 16 bases between them. CDR3: CASTPPRQVQETQYF. CDR3 DNA: TGTGCCAGCACCCCCCCCCGACAGGTCCAAGAGACCCAGTACTTC.

The chain has TRBV30 and TRBJ2-2, with TRBD1 matching over 7 bases. V dropped 4 bases and J dropped 0; count of bases not matched to a gene: 5. This CDR3 contains 15 residues. Germline V gives CDR1 GTSNPN, CDR2 SVGIG (reference sequence). The CDR3 sequence: CAWNQGQPNTGELFF. Here the CDR3 DNA reads TGTGCCTGGAACCAGGGACAGCCGAACACCGGGGAGCTGTTTTTT. Using reference TRBV30 and TRBJ2-2 for the parts outside the CDR3, the full variable domain is SQTIHQWPATLVQPVGSPLSLECTVEGTSNPNLYWYRQAAGRGLQLLFYSVGIGQISSEVPQNLSASRPQDRQFILSSKKLLLSDSGFYLCAWNQGQPNTGELFFGEGSRLTVL.

The table lists this clonotype with a few counts. The CDR3 loop is CASSLSGTYEQYF. In DNA, the CDR3 is TGCGCCAGCAGCTTGTCGGGGACCTACGAGCAGTACTTC. This chain joins TRBV5-1 and TRBJ2-7; D might be TRBD2 (5 bases). The CDR3 is made up of 13 amino acids. V lost 1 base and J 2 bases, leaving 7 bases between the germline ends. Germline loops: CDR1 SGHRS, CDR2 YFSETQ.

This rearrangement joins TRBV7-8 to TRBJ1-6, with D hard to call. The length of the CDR3 is 20 residues. The V gene lost 5 bases and the J gene lost 0 bases, with 23 bases spanning the gap. Germline-derived CDR1 and CDR2 are SGHVS and FQNEAQ. The CDR3: CASSPPINPRTSSYNSPLHF. CDR3 nucleotide sequence: TGTGCCAGCAGCCCCCCGATTAACCCCCGGACTAGCTCCTATAATTCACCCCTCCACTTT.

The genes are TRBV11-2 and TRBJ2-5; TRBD1 is a possible D gene (5 bases). This CDR3 has 14 amino acids. V lost 5 bases and J lost 2, with 12 bases in between. The germline gives CDR1 SGHAT, CDR2 FQNNGV. DNA for the CDR3: TGTGCCAGCAGCCAAGGACAAAATCAAGAGACCCAGTACTTC. It is translated as CASSQGQNQETQYF.

The chain has TRBV5-1 and TRBJ2-7, with D possibly TRBD1 on 6 matching bases. CDR1 is SGHRS and CDR2 is YFSETQ in the germline V gene. Trimming stripped 2 bases from V and 3 bases from J, with 12 bases between. This CDR3 has 14 residues. In nucleotides, the CDR3 is TGCGCCAGCAGCTTTTGGGACAACAACTACGAGCAGTACTTC. Protein: CASSFWDNNYEQYF.

The genes are TRBV7-2 and TRBJ2-2; 10 bases are a match to TRBD2. The CDR3 covers 15 residues. Germline CDR1 SGHTA, CDR2 FQGNSA. V lost 2 bases, J lost 8 bases, and 5 bases stayed unmatched. The CDR3 DNA is TGTGCCAGCAGCTTACTAGCGGGGGTCTTTGGGGAGCTGTTTTTT. Its translation: CASSLLAGVFGELFF.

V gene TRBV7-2 combines with J gene TRBJ1-2; 9 bases align to TRBD1. Per the germline V gene, CDR1 is SGHTA and CDR2 is FQGNSA. This CDR3 region has 18 residues. Germline trimming cut 4 bases from V and 7 bases from J; bases unmatched to any gene: 19. CDR3 in amino acids: CASSSIVGAGTGLSGYTF. The CDR3, as DNA: TGTGCCAGCAGCTCAATAGTGGGGGCCGGGACAGGGCTATCTGGCTACACCTTC.

The chain couples TRBV4-2 to TRBJ2-1; 7 bases fit TRBD1. From germline, CDR1 is LGHNA and CDR2 YNFKEQ. V shed 0 bases, J shed 8 bases, and the junction held 4 bases outside the gene matches. The CDR3 length is 14 residues. CDR3 sequence (DNA): TGTGCCAGCAGCCAAGAGACAGGGTGGGATGAGCAGTTCTTC. Translated: CASSQETGWDEQFF.

The chain combines TRBV28 with TRBJ2-2; possibly TRBD1 for D (6 bases). CDR1 is MDHEN and CDR2 is SYDVKM in the germline V gene. The CDR3 has 16 amino acids. V lost 4 bases, J lost 1 base, and 13 bases lay in between. The CDR3 spells CASSSWTVLNTGELFF. In DNA form, the CDR3 reads TGTGCCAGCAGTTCATGGACAGTACTGAACACCGGGGAGCTGTTTTTT.

V usage is TRBV28 and J usage is TRBJ2-2, with D unresolved. Trimming cost V 3 bases and J 1 base, with 9 bases left between them. Per the germline V gene, CDR1 is MDHEN and CDR2 is SYDVKM. This CDR3 has 15 residues. CDR3: CASSFFFGNTGELFF. In DNA, the CDR3 is TGTGCCAGCAGTTTTTTTTTCGGGAACACCGGGGAGCTGTTTTTT. The whole variable domain, remainder taken from reference TRBV28 and TRBJ2-2, is DVKVTQSSRYLVKRTGEKVFLECVQDMDHENMFWYRQDPGLGLRLIYFSYDVKMKEKGDIPEGYSVSREKKERFSLILESASTNQTSMYLCASSFFFGNTGELFFGEGSRLTVL.

This sequence joins TRBV30 and TRBJ2-7, with D perhaps matching TRBD2 (5 bases). V was pared by 2 bases and J by 4 bases, with 15 bases between. Germline CDR1 is GTSNPN and CDR2 is SVGIG (reference sequence). The CDR3 is made up of 14 amino acids. The chain's CDR3 is CAWSSAGKTYEQYF. DNA for the CDR3: TGTGCCTGGAGTTCCGCCGGGAAAACATACGAGCAGTACTTC.

The rearrangement uses TRBV6-5 and TRBJ2-5; D remains unclear. The CDR3 spans 12 residues. V was shortened by 5 bases and J by 3 bases, with 7 bases between the two germline ends. CDR1 and CDR2 (germline): MNHEY, SVGAGI. The CDR3 reads CASSAPEETQYF. Written as DNA, the CDR3 is TGTGCCAGCAGTGCCCCCGAAGAGACCCAGTACTTC.

This chain connects TRBV6-1 to TRBJ1-3; weak D call: TRBD1 (5 bases). V gave up 6 bases and J gave up 0 bases, with 27 bases separating them. Germline V gene lookup returns CDR1 MNHNS and CDR2 SASEGT. The CDR3 is made up of 20 amino acids. The CDR3 protein is CASRPTGDSTTLLSGNTIYF. The DNA of the CDR3 is TGTGCCAGCAGGCCTACAGGCGATTCTACGACGTTGCTCTCTGGAAACACCATATATTTT.

The V call is TRBV15, the J call TRBJ2-4; D gene unclear. V was cut by 1 base and J by 11 bases, with 27 bases left in between. Looked up from germline, CDR1 is LNHNV and CDR2 is YYDKDF (reference sequence). The CDR3 sequence is 18 residues long. In DNA, the CDR3 is TGTGCCACCAGCAGAGGAGAAATGGCCTTCTGGGGAAACGCGGTTCAGTACTTC. Amino acid sequence: CATSRGEMAFWGNAVQYF. Looking up the rest from reference TRBV15 and TRBJ2-4 gives the full variable domain: DAMVIQNPRYQVTQFGKPVTLSCSQTLNHNVMYWYQQKSSQAPKLLFHYYDKDFNNEADTPDNFQSRRPNTSFCFLDIRSPGLGDTAMYLCATSRGEMAFWGNAVQYFGAGTRLSVL.

The chain links TRBV25-1 to TRBJ2-3; 8 bases agree with TRBD2. V lost 1 base to trimming and J lost 5 bases; unmatched junction nucleotides: 8. The germline V gene has CDR1 MGHDK and CDR2 SYGVNS. The CDR3 contains 16 residues. The CDR3 nucleotides read TGTGCCAGCAGTGAATTGGTCGGGGGGGCAGGAGATACGCAGTATTTT. It translates to CASSELVGGAGDTQYF. Filled out from reference TRBV25-1 and TRBJ2-3, the complete variable domain reads EADIYQTPRYLVIGTGKKITLECSQTMGHDKMYWYQQDPGMELHLIHYSYGVNSTEKGDLSSESTVSRIRTEHFPLTLESARPSHTSQYLCASSELVGGAGDTQYFGPGTRLTVL.

The gene calls are TRBV7-2 and TRBJ2-3, with TRBD2 identical over 12 bases. The CDR3 has 18 residues. Germline V lookup: CDR1 SGHTA, CDR2 FQGNSA. J was trimmed by 4 bases and V by 1 base; bases with no gene match: 9. The CDR3 bases are TGTGCCAGCAGCTTAGTACCTCGACTAGCGGGGGTCGCAGATACGCAGTATTTT. Translating gives CASSLVPRLAGVADTQYF.

The chain is built from TRBV6-6 and TRBJ2-5, with TRBD1 as a possible D gene (5 bases). V dropped 6 bases and J dropped 4 bases, with 9 bases sitting between them. CDR3 length equals 12 residues. Germline CDR1 MNHNY, CDR2 SVGAGI (reference sequence). CDR3 sequence: CASRVGAETQYF. Written as DNA, the CDR3 is TGTGCCAGCAGGGTTGGGGCAGAGACCCAGTACTTC.

The chain combines TRBV2 with TRBJ2-2; D call uncertain. Germline V gene data show CDR1 as SNHLY and CDR2 as FYNNEI. The CDR3 extends over 16 amino acids. V lost 4 bases and J 0 bases, leaving 12 bases between the germline ends. As DNA, the CDR3 is TGTGCCAGCAGTGCAGCAGCCGGCCCGAACACCGGGGAGCTGTTTTTT. Translation gives CASSAAAGPNTGELFF.

This chain uses TRBV28 with TRBJ2-5; TRBD2 might be the D (6 bases). Per germline, CDR1 MDHEN and CDR2 SYDVKM. CDR3 length equals 16 residues. Trimming took 3 bases from V and 7 from J, leaving 21 bases between them. This chain's CDR3 is CASSFLTGDPLGTQYF. CDR3 DNA sequence: TGTGCCAGCAGTTTTTTAACGGGGGACCCACTTGGGACCCAGTACTTC.